A single TCR beta chain is shown here with its context. The data are from a study of blood T cell repertoires in COVID-19. Study as a whole: Sites in the United States, Italy and Spain provided acute and convalescent COVID-19 samples. In each case, the material was cDNA or gDNA derived from T cells, B-cell-depleted T cells, or PBMCs.

The CDR3 extends over 16 amino acids. V was clipped by 6 bases and J by 0 bases; unmatched bases: 8. Germline V gene lookup returns CDR1 MDHEN and CDR2 SYDVKM. In the original analysis: Amplification of reference gene primers provided the estimated nucleated cell counts. This table comes from immunoSEQ multiplex PCR, and its TCRdb copy is limited to in-frame clones, with some not included. V and J calls and clone size are those listed in that table; D and trimming were worked out from the DNA. This sample has around 160,000 clones, with around four fifths found just once. This receptor was obtained from a woman between 40 and 50 years old with active or convalescent COVID-19. The chain carries TRBV28 and TRBJ1-3; 7 bases line up with TRBD1. Input material: peripheral blood. CDR3 protein: CASRPTTGLSGNTIYF. The DNA of the CDR3 is TGTGCCAGCAGGCCCACGACAGGGCTCTCTGGAAACACCATATATTTT.